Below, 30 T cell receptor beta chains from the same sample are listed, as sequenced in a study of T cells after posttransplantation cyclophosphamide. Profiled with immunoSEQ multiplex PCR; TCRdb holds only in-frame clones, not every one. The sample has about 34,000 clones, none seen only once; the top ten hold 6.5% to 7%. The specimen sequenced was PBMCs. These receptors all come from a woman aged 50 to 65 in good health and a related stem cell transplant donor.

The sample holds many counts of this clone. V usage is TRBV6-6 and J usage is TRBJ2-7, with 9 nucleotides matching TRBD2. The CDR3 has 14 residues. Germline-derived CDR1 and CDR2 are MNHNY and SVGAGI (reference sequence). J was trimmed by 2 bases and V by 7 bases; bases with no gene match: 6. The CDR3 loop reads CASTLAGAPYEQYF. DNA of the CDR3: TGTGCCAGCACCTTAGCGGGAGCTCCCTACGAGCAGTACTTC.

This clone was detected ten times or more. The CDR3 loop reads CASSRSGRGVNNEQFF. The CDR3 region has the DNA TGCGCCAGCAGCCGTAGCGGGAGGGGGGTTAACAATGAGCAGTTCTTC. The genes are TRBV5-1 and TRBJ2-1; 11 nucleotides match TRBD2. Looked up from germline, CDR1 is SGHRS and CDR2 is YFSETQ. The CDR3 is 16 amino acids. V trimming: 4 bases; J trimming: 5 bases; junction bases outside the gene matches: 8. Drawing the rest from reference TRBV5-1 and TRBJ2-1, the complete variable domain is KAGVTQTPRYLIKTRGQQVTLSCSPISGHRSVSWYQQTPGQGLQFLFEYFSETQRNKGNFPGRFSGRQFSNSRSEMNVSTLELGDSALYLCASSRSGRGVNNEQFFGPGTRLTVL.

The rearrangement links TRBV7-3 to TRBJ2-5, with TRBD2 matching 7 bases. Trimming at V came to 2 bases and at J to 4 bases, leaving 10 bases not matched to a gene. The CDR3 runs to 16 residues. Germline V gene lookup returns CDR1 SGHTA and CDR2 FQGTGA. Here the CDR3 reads CASSLGRAAGSETQYF. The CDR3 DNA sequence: TGTGCCAGCAGCTTAGGGAGGGCAGCGGGATCAGAGACCCAGTACTTC. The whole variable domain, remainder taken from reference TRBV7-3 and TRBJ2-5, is GAGVSQTPSNKVTEKGKYVELRCDPISGHTALYWYRQSLGQGPEFLIYFQGTGAADDSGLPNDRFFAVRPEGSVSTLKIQRTERGDSAVYLCASSLGRAAGSETQYFGPGTRLLVL.

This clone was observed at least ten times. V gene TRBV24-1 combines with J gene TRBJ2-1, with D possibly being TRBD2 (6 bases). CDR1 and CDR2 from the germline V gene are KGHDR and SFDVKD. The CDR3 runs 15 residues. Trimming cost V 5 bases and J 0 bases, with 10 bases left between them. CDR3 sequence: CATSGGVDSYNEQFF. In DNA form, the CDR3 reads TGTGCCACCAGTGGGGGGGTGGACTCCTACAATGAGCAGTTCTTC.

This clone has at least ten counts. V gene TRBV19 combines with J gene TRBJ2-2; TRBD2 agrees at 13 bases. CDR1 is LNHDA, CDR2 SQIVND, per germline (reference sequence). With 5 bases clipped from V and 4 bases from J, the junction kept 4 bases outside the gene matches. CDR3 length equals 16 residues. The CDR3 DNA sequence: TGTGCCAGTAGTCCTGGACTAGCGGGAGTCACCGGGGAGCTGTTTTTT. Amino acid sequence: CASSPGLAGVTGELFF.

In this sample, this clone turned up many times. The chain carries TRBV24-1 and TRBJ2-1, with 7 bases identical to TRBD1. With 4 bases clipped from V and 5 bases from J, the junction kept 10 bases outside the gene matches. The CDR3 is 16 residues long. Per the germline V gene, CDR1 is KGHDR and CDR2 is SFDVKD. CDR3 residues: CATSDPRQGDNNEQFF. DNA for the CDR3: TGTGCCACCAGTGACCCACGACAGGGAGATAACAATGAGCAGTTCTTC.

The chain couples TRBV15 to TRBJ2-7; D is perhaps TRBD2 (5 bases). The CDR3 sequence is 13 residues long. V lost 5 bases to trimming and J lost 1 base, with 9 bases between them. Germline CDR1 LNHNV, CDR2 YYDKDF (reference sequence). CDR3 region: CATSPPGSYEQYF. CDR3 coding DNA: TGTGCCACCAGCCCCCCGGGGTCCTACGAGCAGTACTTC.

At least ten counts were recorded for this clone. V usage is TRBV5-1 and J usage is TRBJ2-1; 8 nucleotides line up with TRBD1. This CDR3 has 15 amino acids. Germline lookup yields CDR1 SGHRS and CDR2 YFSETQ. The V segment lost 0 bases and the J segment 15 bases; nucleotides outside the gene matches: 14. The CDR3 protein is CASSLAAGGDSFGFF. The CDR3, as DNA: TGCGCCAGCAGCTTGGCGGCAGGGGGCGATTCTTTTGGGTTCTTC.

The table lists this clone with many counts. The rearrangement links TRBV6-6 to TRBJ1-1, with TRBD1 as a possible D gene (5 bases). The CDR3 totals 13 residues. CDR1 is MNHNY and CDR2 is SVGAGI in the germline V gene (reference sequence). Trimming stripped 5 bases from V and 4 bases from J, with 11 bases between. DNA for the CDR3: TGTGCCAGCAGTGGGGGGGAAAGCACTGAAGCTTTCTTT. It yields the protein CASSGGESTEAFF.

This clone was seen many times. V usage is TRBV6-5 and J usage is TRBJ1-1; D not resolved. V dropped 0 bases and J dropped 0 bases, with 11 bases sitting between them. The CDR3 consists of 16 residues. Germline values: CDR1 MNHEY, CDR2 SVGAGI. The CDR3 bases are TGTGCCAGCAGTTACTCGCCAGCGAGCATGAACACTGAAGCTTTCTTT. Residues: CASSYSPASMNTEAFF.

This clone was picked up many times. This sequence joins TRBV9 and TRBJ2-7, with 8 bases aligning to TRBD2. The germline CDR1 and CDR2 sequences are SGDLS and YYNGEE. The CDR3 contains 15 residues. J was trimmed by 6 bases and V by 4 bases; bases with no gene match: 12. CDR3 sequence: CASSPGMREEGEQYF. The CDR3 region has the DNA TGTGCCAGCAGCCCAGGTATGCGGGAGGAAGGCGAGCAGTACTTC.

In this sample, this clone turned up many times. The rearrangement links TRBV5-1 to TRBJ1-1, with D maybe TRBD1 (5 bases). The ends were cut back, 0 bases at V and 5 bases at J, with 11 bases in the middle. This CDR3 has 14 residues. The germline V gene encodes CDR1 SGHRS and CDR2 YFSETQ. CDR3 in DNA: TGCGCCAGCAGCTTGGGAGGGGCCGAGACTGAAGCTTTCTTT. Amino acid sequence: CASSLGGAETEAFF.

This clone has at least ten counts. Here the CDR3 reads CASSLAGTGDEQYF. As DNA, the CDR3 is TGTGCCAGCAGCTTAGCCGGGACAGGGGACGAGCAGTACTTC. V is TRBV7-9 and J is TRBJ2-7, with 10 bases lining up with TRBD1. This CDR3 contains 14 residues. The trim removed 0 bases at V and 5 bases at J, leaving 1 base unmatched. CDR1 is SEHNR, CDR2 FQNEAQ, per germline (reference sequence). Full variable domain (remainder filled in from reference TRBV7-9 and TRBJ2-7): DTGVSQNPRHKITKRGQNVTFRCDPISEHNRLYWYRQTLGQGPEFLTYFQNEAQLEKSRLLSDRFSAERPKGSFSTLEIQRTEQGDSAMYLCASSLAGTGDEQYFGPGTRLTVT.

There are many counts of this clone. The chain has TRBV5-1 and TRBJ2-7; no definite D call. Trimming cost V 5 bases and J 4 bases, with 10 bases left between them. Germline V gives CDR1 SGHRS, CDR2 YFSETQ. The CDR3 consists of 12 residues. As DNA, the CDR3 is TGCGCCAGCAGGTCTCAGTCTTACGAGCAGTACTTC. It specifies CASRSQSYEQYF.

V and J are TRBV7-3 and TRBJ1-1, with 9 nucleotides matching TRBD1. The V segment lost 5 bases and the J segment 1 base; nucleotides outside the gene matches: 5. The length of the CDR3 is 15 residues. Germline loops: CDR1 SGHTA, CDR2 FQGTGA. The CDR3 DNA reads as TGTGCCAGCAGCCCAGGGACAGGGACGAACACTGAAGCTTTCTTT. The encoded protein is CASSPGTGTNTEAFF. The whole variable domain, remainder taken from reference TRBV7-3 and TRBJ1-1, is GAGVSQTPSNKVTEKGKYVELRCDPISGHTALYWYRQSLGQGPEFLIYFQGTGAADDSGLPNDRFFAVRPEGSVSTLKIQRTERGDSAVYLCASSPGTGTNTEAFFGQGTRLTVV.

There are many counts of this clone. Here the CDR3 DNA reads TGTGCCAGCAGTATACGGGGACTAGCGCTGGCCTACGAGCAGTACTTC. It codes for CASSIRGLALAYEQYF. This chain links TRBV27 with TRBJ2-7, with 10 bases that match TRBD2. The junction had 9 bases not matched to a gene; V was cut back by 5 bases and J by 2 bases. The CDR3 sequence is 16 residues long. Germline CDR1 MNHEY, CDR2 SMNVEV (reference sequence).

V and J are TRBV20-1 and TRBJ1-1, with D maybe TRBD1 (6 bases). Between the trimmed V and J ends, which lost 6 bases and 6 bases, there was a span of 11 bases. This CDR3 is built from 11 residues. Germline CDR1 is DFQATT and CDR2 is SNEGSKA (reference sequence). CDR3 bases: TGCAGTGCCAGGGGTGGATCTGAAGCTTTCTTT. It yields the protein CSARGGSEAFF.

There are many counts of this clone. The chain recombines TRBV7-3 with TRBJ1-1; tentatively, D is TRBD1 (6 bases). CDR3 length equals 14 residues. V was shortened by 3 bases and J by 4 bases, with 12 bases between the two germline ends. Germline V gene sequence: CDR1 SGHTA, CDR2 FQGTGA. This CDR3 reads CASSFGGFSTEAFF. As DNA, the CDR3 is TGTGCCAGCAGCTTTGGGGGCTTTAGCACTGAAGCTTTCTTT.

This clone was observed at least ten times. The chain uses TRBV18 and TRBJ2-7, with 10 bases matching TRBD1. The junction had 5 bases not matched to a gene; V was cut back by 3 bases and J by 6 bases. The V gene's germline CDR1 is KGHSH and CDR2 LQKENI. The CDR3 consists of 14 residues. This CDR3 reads CASSPLDRGREQYF. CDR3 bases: TGTGCCAGCTCACCGCTAGACAGGGGGCGCGAGCAGTACTTC.

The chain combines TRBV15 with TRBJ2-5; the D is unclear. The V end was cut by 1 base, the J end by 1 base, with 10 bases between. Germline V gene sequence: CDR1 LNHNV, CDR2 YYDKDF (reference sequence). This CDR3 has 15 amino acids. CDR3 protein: CATSRGRLLQETQYF. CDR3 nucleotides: TGTGCCACCAGCAGAGGTCGACTGCTCCAAGAGACCCAGTACTTC. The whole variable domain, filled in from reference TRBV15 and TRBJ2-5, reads DAMVIQNPRYQVTQFGKPVTLSCSQTLNHNVMYWYQQKSSQAPKLLFHYYDKDFNNEADTPDNFQSRRPNTSFCFLDIRSPGLGDTAMYLCATSRGRLLQETQYFGPGTRLLVL.

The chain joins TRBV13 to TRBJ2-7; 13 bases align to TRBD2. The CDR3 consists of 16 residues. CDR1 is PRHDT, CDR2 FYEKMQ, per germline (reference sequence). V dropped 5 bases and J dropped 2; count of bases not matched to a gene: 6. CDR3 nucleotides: TGTGCCAGCAGCCTCGCCGGGACTAGCGGGACCTACGAGCAGTACTTC. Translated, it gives CASSLAGTSGTYEQYF.

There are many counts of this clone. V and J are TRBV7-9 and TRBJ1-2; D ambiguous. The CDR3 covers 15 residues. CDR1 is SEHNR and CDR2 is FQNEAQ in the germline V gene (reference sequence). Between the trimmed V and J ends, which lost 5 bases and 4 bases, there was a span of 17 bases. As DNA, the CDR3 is TGTGCCAGCAGCCTTTCTACGACAAACGGCTATGGCTACACCTTC. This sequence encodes CASSLSTTNGYGYTF.

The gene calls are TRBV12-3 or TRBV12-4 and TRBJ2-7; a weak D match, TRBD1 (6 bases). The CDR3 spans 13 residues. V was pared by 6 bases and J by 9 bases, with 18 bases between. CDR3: CASSPGTSPPQYF. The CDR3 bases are TGTGCCAGCAGCCCAGGGACATCTCCGCCGCAGTACTTC.

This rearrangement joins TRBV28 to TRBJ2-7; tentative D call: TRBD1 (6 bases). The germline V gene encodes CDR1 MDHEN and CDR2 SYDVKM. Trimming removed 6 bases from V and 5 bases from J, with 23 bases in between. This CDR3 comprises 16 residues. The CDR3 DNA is TGTGCCAGCAGCCCACCCTCCGGACAGCGCGTGGACGAGCAGTACTTC. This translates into CASSPPSGQRVDEQYF.

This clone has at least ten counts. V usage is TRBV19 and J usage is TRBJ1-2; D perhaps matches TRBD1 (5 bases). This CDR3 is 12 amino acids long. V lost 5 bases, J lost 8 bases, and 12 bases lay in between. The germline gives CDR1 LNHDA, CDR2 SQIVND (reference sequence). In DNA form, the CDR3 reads TGTGCCAGTAGTTGGGGGGAAGGCGGCTACACCTTC. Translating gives CASSWGEGGYTF.

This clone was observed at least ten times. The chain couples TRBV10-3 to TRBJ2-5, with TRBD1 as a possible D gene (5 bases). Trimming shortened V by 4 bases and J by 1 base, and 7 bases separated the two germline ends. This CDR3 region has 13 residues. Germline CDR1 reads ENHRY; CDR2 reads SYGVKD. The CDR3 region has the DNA TGTGCCATCAGTGGACAGATCCAAGAGACCCAGTACTTC. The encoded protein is CAISGQIQETQYF.

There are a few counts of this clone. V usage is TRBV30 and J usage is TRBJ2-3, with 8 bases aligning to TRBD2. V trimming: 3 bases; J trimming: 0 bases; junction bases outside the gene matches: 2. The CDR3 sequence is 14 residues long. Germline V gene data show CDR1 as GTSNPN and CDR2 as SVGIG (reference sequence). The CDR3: CAWRPSGSTDTQYF. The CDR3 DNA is TGTGCCTGGAGGCCTAGCGGGAGCACAGATACGCAGTATTTT.

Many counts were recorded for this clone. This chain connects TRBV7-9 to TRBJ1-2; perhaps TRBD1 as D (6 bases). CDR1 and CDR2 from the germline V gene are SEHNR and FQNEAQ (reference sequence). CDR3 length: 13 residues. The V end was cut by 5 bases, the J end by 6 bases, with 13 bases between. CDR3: CASSRHRAHGYTF. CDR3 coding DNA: TGTGCCAGCAGCCGACACAGGGCCCATGGCTACACCTTC.

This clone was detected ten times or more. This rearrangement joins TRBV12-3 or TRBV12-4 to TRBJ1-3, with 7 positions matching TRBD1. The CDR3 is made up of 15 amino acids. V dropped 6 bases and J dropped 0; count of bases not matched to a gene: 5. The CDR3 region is CASSADRDSGNTIYF. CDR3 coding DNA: TGTGCCAGCAGCGCCGACAGGGACTCTGGAAACACCATATATTTT.

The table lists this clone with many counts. As DNA, the CDR3 is TGTGCCAGCAAGCCGGCGGGAGGGTGGGACACAGATACGCAGTATTTT. Its protein is CASKPAGGWDTDTQYF. The chain has TRBV6-8 and TRBJ2-3; 9 nucleotides match TRBD2. V trimming: 7 bases; J trimming: 2 bases; junction bases outside the gene matches: 10. This CDR3 has 16 amino acids. The germline V gene has CDR1 MNHGY and CDR2 SAAAGT.